One and the same sample provided the 30 T cell receptor beta chains below, sequenced in a study of blood T cells in healthy people across ages. Alongside a J-beta primer mix, a sample-barcoded 5' primer served in a second PCR lasting roughly 6 to 11 cycles. From the 5' RACE reads, TCRdb called clonotypes with MiXCR, one entry per CDR3 protein. The profile covers around 1,500,000 distinct CDR3 sequences, with around 42% appearing a single time and roughly 8.2% taken by the ten largest. The sequenced sample consisted of blood. The receptors here all came from a woman younger than 35 in good health.

The J gene is TRBJ2-7, the V gene TRBV20-1, with D perhaps being TRBD1 or TRBD2 (5 bases each). CDR3 length: 13 residues. CDR1 and CDR2 (germline): DFQATT, SNEGSKA (reference sequence). V shed 6 bases and J shed 3 bases, with 15 bases lying between them. The CDR3 DNA is TGCAGTGCCCCGGGACGGACCTTCTACGAGCAGTACTTC. Its translation is CSAPGRTFYEQYF.

This clonotype occurred a few times. The CDR3 protein is CASSSETPGRFLQETQYF. CDR3 nucleotides: TGTGCCAGCAGTTCAGAGACACCGGGACGGTTCCTCCAAGAGACCCAGTACTTC. The chain has TRBV6-2 or TRBV6-3 and TRBJ2-5; D assignment may be TRBD1 or TRBD2 (5 bases each). Trimming left V 4 bases short and J 1 base short, with 22 bases between. The germline CDR1 and CDR2 sequences are MNHEY and SVGEGT. The CDR3 is 18 residues long.

This clonotype was counted between two and nine times. The rearrangement links TRBV7-9 to TRBJ2-1, with 8 bases fitting TRBD2. After removal of 1 base from V and 8 bases from J, the junction contained 10 bases not matched to a gene. The CDR3 is 16 residues long. Germline CDR1 and CDR2: SEHNR and FQNEAQ (reference sequence). CDR3 sequence: CASSLGAGSGMHEQFF. CDR3 nucleotides: TGTGCCAGCAGCTTAGGAGCAGGTAGCGGGATGCATGAGCAGTTCTTC.

The chain employs TRBV12-3 or TRBV12-4 and TRBJ2-7; D not resolved. V lost 5 bases, J lost 3 bases, and 11 bases lay in between. The CDR3 has 13 residues. CDR3 region: CASSLLIHYEQYF. The CDR3 DNA reads as TGTGCCAGCAGTCTACTAATACACTACGAGCAGTACTTC.

The sample holds a few counts of this clonotype. V is TRBV28 and J is TRBJ2-3; TRBD2 aligns across 8 bases. Trimming at V came to 2 bases and at J to 8 bases, leaving 12 bases not matched to a gene. The germline V gene encodes CDR1 MDHEN and CDR2 SYDVKM. The CDR3 is made up of 16 amino acids. As DNA, the CDR3 is TGTGCCAGCAGTTTAAGGGCTAGCGGGTGGCCGGGTACGCAGTATTTT. Protein: CASSLRASGWPGTQYF.

This clonotype occurred many times. The chain has TRBV28 and TRBJ2-3, with D hard to call. V shed 2 bases and J shed 8 bases, with 8 bases lying between them. The CDR3 spans 12 residues. CDR1 and CDR2 (germline): MDHEN, SYDVKM. CDR3 DNA: TGTGCCAGCAGTTTACTCTTGGGTACGCAGTATTTT. Translation: CASSLLLGTQYF.

This chain links TRBV28 with TRBJ1-5; D uncertain. CDR1 MDHEN and CDR2 SYDVKM come from the germline V gene. V lost 4 bases and J 9 bases, leaving 7 bases between the germline ends. This CDR3 has 11 residues. The CDR3 loop reads CASSSLRPQHF. The CDR3 bases are TGTGCCAGCAGTTCCTTGCGGCCCCAGCATTTT.

This clonotype was found a few times. The V gene is TRBV14, the J gene TRBJ1-1, with D possibly being TRBD1 (5 bases). The CDR3 covers 14 residues. Germline-derived CDR1 and CDR2 are SGHDN and FVKESK. V lost 0 bases and J 4 bases, leaving 9 bases between the germline ends. CDR3 residues: CASSQDFGGTEAFF. Here the CDR3 DNA reads TGTGCCAGCAGCCAAGACTTCGGGGGCACTGAAGCTTTCTTT.

This clonotype was counted once. The V call is TRBV3-1, the J call TRBJ2-5, with 8 positions matching TRBD1. The CDR3 runs to 16 residues. Looked up from germline, CDR1 is LGHDT and CDR2 is YNNKEL (reference sequence). Germline trimming cut 4 bases from V and 11 bases from J; bases unmatched to any gene: 18. In DNA form, the CDR3 reads TGTGCCAGCAGCCCTACGCTGACAGGGGCCAACAATGAGCAGTACTTC. It translates to CASSPTLTGANNEQYF.

This clonotype occurred a few times. The chain has TRBV2 and TRBJ2-1, with D possibly matching TRBD1 (6 bases). CDR1 is SNHLY and CDR2 is FYNNEI in the germline V gene. This CDR3 is built from 15 residues. Trimming pared 2 bases from V and 6 bases from J, leaving 14 bases between. Written as DNA, the CDR3 is TGTGCCAGCAGTGAAATAGGGGGAATGGGCAATGAGCAGTTCTTC. Translated: CASSEIGGMGNEQFF. The full variable domain, completed using reference TRBV2 and TRBJ2-1, is EPEVTQTPSHQVTQMGQEVILRCVPISNHLYFYWYRQILGQKVEFLVSFYNNEISEKSEIFDDQFSVERPDGSNFTLKIRSTKLEDSAMYFCASSEIGGMGNEQFFGPGTRLTVL.

This chain joins TRBV7-9 and TRBJ2-2; D possibly uses TRBD1 or TRBD2 (5 bases each). Germline V lookup: CDR1 SEHNR, CDR2 FQNEAQ (reference sequence). V was cut by 3 bases and J by 3 bases, with 11 bases left in between. CDR3 length: 15 residues. As DNA, the CDR3 is TGTGCCAGCAGCTTTCTGAGAGGGGACACCGGGGAGCTGTTTTTT. Protein sequence: CASSFLRGDTGELFF.

The genes are TRBV5-5 and TRBJ2-7; TRBD1 might be the D (6 bases). The CDR3 runs to 14 residues. Trimming removed 1 base at V and 3 bases at J, with 11 bases between. CDR1 is SGHKS and CDR2 is YYEKEE in the germline V gene (reference sequence). DNA of the CDR3: TGTGCCAGCAGCTTGTACAGGGTTAACTACGAGCAGTACTTC. It is translated as CASSLYRVNYEQYF.

About this clonotype: The junction differs from germline at one of its ends, possibly a read error. This chain connects TRBV5-6 to TRBJ1-5, with D perhaps matching TRBD1 (6 bases). There are 14 residues in the CDR3. Germline CDR1 SGHDT, CDR2 YYEEEE. The CDR3 reads CVSTAGAGDQPQHF. In DNA form, the CDR3 reads TGTGTCAGCACCGCTGGGGCAGGGGATCAGCCCCAGCATTTT.

This chain joins TRBV14 and TRBJ1-4; 9 bases are shared with TRBD1. The V gene's germline CDR1 is SGHDN and CDR2 FVKESK. This CDR3 region has 17 residues. V was pared by 2 bases and J by 8 bases, with 12 bases of the junction left unmatched. The CDR3 here is CASSQLLTGTGLEKLFF. As DNA, the CDR3 is TGTGCCAGCAGCCAATTACTGACCGGGACAGGGTTGGAAAAACTGTTTTTT.

This chain joins TRBV12-3 or TRBV12-4 and TRBJ2-7; 8 bases are shared with TRBD2. V lost 4 bases to trimming and J lost 4 bases; unmatched junction nucleotides: 6. The CDR3 has 14 amino acids. The CDR3 coding sequence is TGTGCCAGCAGTTATGGCGGGGGGCGTTACGAGCAGTACTTC. It is translated as CASSYGGGRYEQYF.

This clonotype was seen more than once but under ten times. The chain has TRBV10-3 and TRBJ1-6; the D is unclear. The CDR3 is 14 residues long. Germline CDR1 reads ENHRY; CDR2 reads SYGVKD. The V gene lost 0 bases and the J gene lost 6 bases, with 6 bases spanning the gap. CDR3: CAISESRSNSPLHF. CDR3 DNA: TGTGCCATCAGTGAGTCACGGTCTAATTCACCCCTCCACTTT.

The V and J genes are TRBV28 and TRBJ2-7; either TRBD1 or TRBD2 may fit D (5 bases each). With 2 bases removed from V and 9 bases from J, the gap between germline ends came to 14 bases. CDR1 and CDR2 (germline): MDHEN, SYDVKM. The CDR3 consists of 13 residues. DNA for the CDR3: TGTGCCAGCAGTTTACGGGCCTCGAGGGGGCAGTACTTC. This encodes CASSLRASRGQYF.

This clonotype was picked up a small number of times. J is TRBJ2-4 and V is TRBV7-9; 10 bases agree with TRBD1. This CDR3 is built from 16 residues. In germline, CDR1 is SEHNR, CDR2 FQNEAQ (reference sequence). V trimming: 0 bases; J trimming: 3 bases; junction bases outside the gene matches: 2. The CDR3 DNA reads TGTGCCAGCAGCTTAGCGACAGGGGGCAGCAAAAACATTCAGTACTTC. Translated: CASSLATGGSKNIQYF.

This clonotype showed up just a few times. The DNA of the CDR3 is TGCGCCAGCAGCCAAGCGGAGCTTAGCTACGGAGCACTCTACGAGCAGTACTTC. Protein: CASSQAELSYGALYEQYF. V gene TRBV4-1 combines with J gene TRBJ2-7; D ambiguous. The ends were cut back, 1 base at V and 3 bases at J, with 22 bases in the middle. This CDR3 has 18 amino acids. Germline V gene sequence: CDR1 MGHRA, CDR2 YSYEKL.

V is TRBV24-1 and J is TRBJ2-3; TRBD2 might be the D (5 bases). V lost 4 bases to trimming and J lost 0 bases, with 13 bases between them. The CDR3 has 16 amino acids. From germline, CDR1 is KGHDR and CDR2 SFDVKD. CDR3 sequence: CATSDQDSTSTDTQYF. CDR3 bases: TGTGCCACCAGTGACCAGGACTCCACTAGCACAGATACGCAGTATTTT.

The chain is built from TRBV3-1 and TRBJ2-1, with D perhaps TRBD2 (5 bases). V was pared by 4 bases and J by 10 bases, with 17 bases between. CDR3 length: 14 amino acids. Germline V gene data show CDR1 as LGHDT and CDR2 as YNNKEL (reference sequence). CDR3 sequence reads: CASSLAGFSYEQFF. The CDR3 coding sequence is TGTGCCAGCAGCCTGGCGGGCTTCTCCTACGAGCAGTTCTTC.

This rearrangement joins TRBV6-1 to TRBJ2-4; D remains unclear. Looked up from germline, CDR1 is MNHNS and CDR2 is SASEGT. The CDR3 length is 12 residues. Trimming pared 7 bases from V and 4 bases from J, leaving 8 bases between. CDR3 DNA: TGTGCCAGCATCTCGCCTAAAAACATTCAGTACTTC. Translating gives CASISPKNIQYF.

The CDR3 protein is CASSLTPTSGITDTQYF. The CDR3 coding sequence is TGTGCCAGCAGTTTAACTCCCACTAGCGGGATCACAGATACGCAGTATTTT. The rearrangement uses TRBV28 and TRBJ2-3, with TRBD2 identical over 10 bases. The CDR3 length is 17 residues. Germline CDR1 MDHEN, CDR2 SYDVKM. The J segment lost 2 bases and the V segment lost 2 bases, leaving 7 bases of the junction unmatched.

The V and J genes are TRBV9 and TRBJ1-1, with D unclear. The CDR3 contains 13 residues. CDR1 SGDLS and CDR2 YYNGEE come from the germline V gene. V shed 3 bases and J shed 0 bases, with 6 bases lying between them. The CDR3 here is CASSAAMNTEAFF. The CDR3 coding sequence is TGTGCCAGCAGCGCGGCTATGAACACTGAAGCTTTCTTT.

A note on this clonotype: An end of the junction differs from the germline gene, which may be a read error. V gene TRBV6-5 combines with J gene TRBJ1-2; D gene ambiguous. The CDR3 runs 14 residues. Per the germline V gene, CDR1 is MNHEY and CDR2 is SVGAGI. Written as DNA, the CDR3 is TGTGCCAGCAGTGACTCTCTGGGGAACTATGGCTACACCTTC. It is translated as CASSDSLGNYGYTF.

The genes are TRBV7-9 and TRBJ2-5; D is possibly TRBD1 (5 bases). The CDR3 is 16 amino acids. Deletions cut 5 bases from V and 5 bases from J, with 21 bases between. Germline values: CDR1 SEHNR, CDR2 FQNEAQ (reference sequence). The DNA of the CDR3 is TGTGCCAGCAGCCGAGACGGCCAGCGTAAGGGGGAGACCCAGTACTTC. Translated, it gives CASSRDGQRKGETQYF.

In DNA, the CDR3 is TGTGCCAGCAGGCAGGACATGGGCTACGAGCAGTACTTC. It yields the protein CASRQDMGYEQYF. The gene calls are TRBV2 and TRBJ2-7, with D possibly being TRBD1 (5 bases). Germline assignment: CDR1 SNHLY and CDR2 FYNNEI. This CDR3 is 13 amino acids long. V lost 6 bases to trimming and J lost 3 bases, with 12 bases between them. The full variable domain, its missing parts supplied by reference TRBV2 and TRBJ2-7, is EPEVTQTPSHQVTQMGQEVILRCVPISNHLYFYWYRQILGQKVEFLVSFYNNEISEKSEIFDDQFSVERPDGSNFTLKIRSTKLEDSAMYFCASRQDMGYEQYFGPGTRLTVT.

The CDR3 DNA reads TGTGCCACCGTCCATGCACACCTCTATGGCTACACCTTC. Protein sequence: CATVHAHLYGYTF. V gene TRBV28 combines with J gene TRBJ1-2; D is unresolved. The CDR3 spans 13 residues. Trimming stripped 10 bases from V and 4 bases from J, with 16 bases between. The germline V gene encodes CDR1 MDHEN and CDR2 SYDVKM.

This clonotype occurred a few times. The chain recombines TRBV2 with TRBJ2-3; D unclear. Per the germline V gene, CDR1 is SNHLY and CDR2 is FYNNEI. V was trimmed by 0 bases and J by 0 bases, leaving 10 bases between them. The CDR3 contains 16 residues. In DNA form, the CDR3 reads TGTGCCAGCAGTGAAGCGCAGACCTTTAGCACAGATACGCAGTATTTT. This gives the protein CASSEAQTFSTDTQYF.

The V call is TRBV5-1, the J call TRBJ1-1, with D maybe TRBD1 (5 bases). Per the germline V gene, CDR1 is SGHRS and CDR2 is YFSETQ. V was clipped by 4 bases and J by 4 bases, with 11 bases between them. This CDR3 contains 13 residues. As DNA, the CDR3 is TGCGCCAGCAGCGCCGGGGGTACCACTGAAGCTTTCTTT. Its translation is CASSAGGTTEAFF.